Below, 16 T cell receptor beta chains from the same sample are listed, as sequenced in a study of blood T cell repertoires in COVID-19. Libraries were prepared by immunoSEQ multiplex PCR; TCRdb keeps only in-frame clonotypes and omits some of them. The table lists around 250,000 clones, around nine tenths of them singletons, with 6% to 9% in the top ten. The source material was peripheral blood. The receptors here all came from a woman in her 70s with active or convalescent COVID-19.

The chain couples TRBV3-1 (or the pseudogene TRBV3-2) to TRBJ1-5; perhaps TRBD1 as D (5 bases). Germline loops: CDR1 LGHDT, CDR2 YNNKEL (reference sequence). V lost 3 bases and J 0 bases, leaving 12 bases between the germline ends. This CDR3 comprises 16 residues. CDR3 sequence (DNA): TGTGCCAGCAGCCAGGGTAGGGGCTATAGCAATCAGCCCCAGCATTTT. It yields the protein CASSQGRGYSNQPQHF.

V is TRBV19 and J is TRBJ1-6; D is unresolved. The CDR3 is made up of 12 amino acids. CDR1 and CDR2 (germline): LNHDA, SQIVND (reference sequence). V lost 6 bases and J lost 10, with 10 bases in between. DNA for the CDR3: TGTGCCAGTAGCGTCAGACACTCACCCCTCCACTTT. Protein product: CASSVRHSPLHF.

This clone has only one observation. The V and J genes are TRBV6-5 and TRBJ2-5; 12 positions agree with TRBD2. With V trimmed by 0 bases and J by 4 bases, 0 bases remained unmatched. CDR3 length: 15 residues. CDR1 is MNHEY and CDR2 is SVGAGI in the germline V gene. CDR3 residues: CASSYSTSGGETQYF. The CDR3 nucleotides read TGTGCCAGCAGTTACTCGACTAGCGGGGGAGAGACCCAGTACTTC.

J is TRBJ2-4 and V is TRBV3-1 (or the pseudogene TRBV3-2), with TRBD2 identical over 8 bases. Germline CDR1 and CDR2: LGHDT and YNNKEL (reference sequence). The CDR3 loop spans 17 amino acids. V gave up 4 bases and J gave up 0 bases; unmatched junction bases: 8. For the CDR3, the DNA is TGTGCCAGCAGCCCTCGGGGGGGGGACCTAGCCAAAAACATTCAGTACTTC. Its translation: CASSPRGGDLAKNIQYF.

This chain uses TRBV5-1 with TRBJ1-2; maybe TRBD1 (5 bases). The CDR3 spans 10 residues. Germline CDR1 SGHRS, CDR2 YFSETQ. Trimming cost V 5 bases and J 6 bases, with 5 bases left between them. In nucleotides, the CDR3 is TGCGCCAGCAGAGGGGATGGCTACACCTTC. Its protein product is CASRGDGYTF.

This clone was detected once. The chain is built from TRBV3-1 (or the pseudogene TRBV3-2) and TRBJ1-3; no reliable D call. Trimming cost V 2 bases and J 6 bases, with 8 bases left between them. The CDR3 covers 13 residues. Germline V CDR1 and CDR2: LGHDT, YNNKEL (reference sequence). CDR3 DNA: TGTGCCAGCAGCCAATCGAGATTAAACACCATATATTTT. It is translated as CASSQSRLNTIYF.

The genes are TRBV10-2 and TRBJ1-2; D may be TRBD1 (6 bases). Germline V gene lookup returns CDR1 WSHSY and CDR2 SAAADI. The CDR3 totals 14 residues. The V end lost 7 bases, the J end lost 4 bases, and 16 bases lay between the germline ends. CDR3 region: CASTQRGGAYGYTF. Written as DNA, the CDR3 is TGCGCCAGCACCCAAAGGGGGGGAGCCTATGGCTACACCTTC.

The chain has TRBV7-2 and TRBJ1-2; D uncertain. Germline CDR1 and CDR2: SGHTA and FQGNSA. This CDR3 has 14 amino acids. The germline V and J ends were trimmed by 2 bases and 8 bases, with 15 bases remaining between them. CDR3 sequence reads: CASSLTIAGGGYTF. The CDR3 nucleotides read TGTGCCAGCAGCTTAACAATCGCCGGAGGGGGCTACACCTTC.

The genes are TRBV19 and TRBJ1-4; 8 bases fit TRBD1. Germline trimming cut 7 bases from V and 7 bases from J; bases unmatched to any gene: 11. Looked up from germline, CDR1 is LNHDA and CDR2 is SQIVND (reference sequence). The CDR3 is 15 amino acids. The CDR3 coding sequence is TGTGCCAGTACCCTAACGGGGACAGGTATTGAAAAACTGTTTTTT. It encodes CASTLTGTGIEKLFF.

The chain couples TRBV6-4 to TRBJ2-3; D not resolved. CDR3 length: 14 residues. V was cut by 6 bases and J by 8 bases, with 18 bases left in between. CDR1 is MRHNA and CDR2 is SNTAGT in the germline V gene. CDR3 nucleotides: TGTGCCAGCAGCGATAACTCAGAACGAGGTACGCAGTATTTT. Encoded protein: CASSDNSERGTQYF.

This clone has a handful of counts. V is TRBV10-3 and J is TRBJ1-5; D might be TRBD1 (6 bases). The CDR3 sequence is 13 residues long. V lost 0 bases, J lost 11 bases, and 11 bases lay in between. Germline V lookup: CDR1 ENHRY, CDR2 SYGVKD. CDR3 coding DNA: TGTGCCATCAGTGAGTCGTTACAGGGTACCCAGCATTTT. It codes for CAISESLQGTQHF.

This clone showed up just a few times. This chain uses TRBV10-1 with TRBJ2-1, with 7 bases aligning to TRBD1. The ends lost 6 bases at V and 0 bases at J; junction bases unmatched: 5. Germline V gene data show CDR1 as WNHNN and CDR2 as SYGVQD (reference sequence). The CDR3 extends over 15 amino acids. CDR3 region: CASSEQGISYNEQFF. For the CDR3, the DNA is TGCGCCAGCAGCGAACAGGGGATCTCCTACAATGAGCAGTTCTTC.

This clone showed up just once. The V call is TRBV2, the J call TRBJ2-5; unclear D gene. The V end lost 5 bases, the J end lost 5 bases, and 12 bases lay between the germline ends. Per the germline V gene, CDR1 is SNHLY and CDR2 is FYNNEI. This CDR3 contains 13 residues. The CDR3 reads CASSIDLSETQYF. The CDR3 DNA sequence: TGTGCCAGCAGTATAGATCTTTCTGAGACCCAGTACTTC.

This sequence joins TRBV18 and TRBJ1-6, with 7 bases that match TRBD1. CDR1 is KGHSH, CDR2 LQKENI, per germline. V trimming: 4 bases; J trimming: 8 bases; junction bases outside the gene matches: 5. This CDR3 contains 14 residues. The CDR3 protein is CASSQRQGDSPLHF. DNA of the CDR3: TGTGCCAGCTCACAGAGACAGGGCGATTCACCCCTCCACTTT. The entire variable domain, with the rest obtained from reference TRBV18 and TRBJ1-6, is as follows: NAGVMQNPRHLVRRRGQEARLRCSPMKGHSHVYWYRQLPEEGLKFMVYLQKENIIDESGMPKERFSAEFPKEGPSILRIQQVVRGDSAAYFCASSQRQGDSPLHFGNGTRLTVT.

V and J are TRBV7-2 and TRBJ2-1, with D hard to call. CDR1 SGHTA and CDR2 FQGNSA come from the germline V gene. V dropped 1 base and J dropped 4 bases, with 11 bases sitting between them. CDR3 length: 15 residues. The CDR3 loop reads CASSLGPVEYNEQFF. DNA of the CDR3: TGTGCCAGCAGCTTAGGGCCAGTTGAATACAATGAGCAGTTCTTC.

The rearrangement uses TRBV4-3 and TRBJ2-2; 16 bases map to TRBD2. Losses at the gene ends were 0 bases for V and 3 bases for J; bases not matched to a gene: 1. Per germline, CDR1 LGHNA and CDR2 YSLEER. The CDR3 contains 18 residues. The CDR3 here is CASSQDGTSGGDTGELFF. CDR3 nucleotide sequence: TGCGCCAGCAGCCAAGATGGGACTAGCGGGGGGGACACCGGGGAGCTGTTTTTT.